These 24 T cell receptor beta chains originate from one sample sequenced in a study of blood T cell repertoires in COVID-19. Measured with immunoSEQ multiplex PCR; TCRdb has only the in-frame clones, and not every one. The sample has over 200,000 clones; 75% to 90% are singletons. Sequenced sample: PBMCs or T cells enriched from blood (not recorded which). These receptor sequences come from a woman aged 25 to 39 who had been exposed to COVID-19.

The V call is TRBV19, the J call TRBJ2-7; the D gene is possibly TRBD1 (6 bases). Germline V CDR1 and CDR2: LNHDA, SQIVND (reference sequence). V was shortened by 5 bases and J by 5 bases, with 16 bases between the two germline ends. The CDR3 consists of 14 residues. The CDR3 DNA reads as TGTGCCAGTAGTTCCACCGGGACAACTGACGAGCAGTACTTC. It encodes CASSSTGTTDEQYF.

The chain couples TRBV27 to TRBJ2-4; D might be TRBD1 (6 bases). The CDR3 sequence is 15 residues long. V lost 6 bases and J lost 0, with 12 bases in between. Per germline, CDR1 MNHEY and CDR2 SMNVEV (reference sequence). Here the CDR3 reads CASRSGQLAKNIQYF. For the CDR3, the DNA is TGTGCCAGCAGATCAGGACAGTTAGCCAAAAACATTCAGTACTTC.

The chain carries TRBV19 and TRBJ2-7, with D tentatively TRBD1 (5 bases). CDR1 and CDR2 from the germline V gene are LNHDA and SQIVND (reference sequence). The CDR3 is 14 residues long. The V and J ends lost 4 bases and 3 bases respectively, with 13 bases between them. CDR3 residues: CASSNGRAFYEQYF. As DNA, the CDR3 is TGTGCCAGTAGTAACGGCAGGGCCTTCTACGAGCAGTACTTC.

The chain links TRBV6-1 to TRBJ2-7; D remains ambiguous. Germline values: CDR1 MNHNS, CDR2 SASEGT. The V and J ends lost 3 bases and 4 bases respectively, with 7 bases between them. The CDR3 contains 12 residues. CDR3 nucleotide sequence: TGTGCCAGCAGTGATCAGTTTTACGAGCAGTACTTC. Encoded protein: CASSDQFYEQYF.

The table lists this clone with a count of one. This rearrangement joins TRBV4-1 to TRBJ2-7, with a weak D call TRBD2 (7 bases). The CDR3 contains 17 residues. Trimming pared 1 base from V and 0 bases from J, leaving 16 bases between. Germline lookup yields CDR1 MGHRA and CDR2 YSYEKL. The CDR3 coding sequence is TGCGCCAGCAGCCAAGGGGGGGCTACTAGCGCCTCCTACGAGCAGTACTTC. Its translation: CASSQGGATSASYEQYF.

The genes are TRBV28 and TRBJ2-6; TRBD2 is a possible D gene (7 bases). The CDR3 has 15 amino acids. Trimming cost V 8 bases and J 4 bases, with 15 bases left between them. Germline CDR1 is MDHEN and CDR2 is SYDVKM. As DNA, the CDR3 is TGTGCCAGCCTGGGGGGGGCCCTAGGGGCCAACGTCCTGACTTTC. This codes for CASLGGALGANVLTF.

The chain carries TRBV27 and TRBJ2-2, with D tentatively TRBD2 (6 bases). This CDR3 contains 15 residues. V shed 3 bases and J shed 13 bases, with 21 bases lying between them. Germline V gene lookup returns CDR1 MNHEY and CDR2 SMNVEV (reference sequence). This chain's CDR3 is CASSFWDSYRGALFF. CDR3 coding DNA: TGTGCCAGCAGTTTTTGGGACTCTTACCGGGGTGCGCTGTTTTTT.

The genes are TRBV29-1 and TRBJ2-2, with D possibly being TRBD2 (7 bases). V was clipped by 4 bases and J by 4 bases, with 16 bases between them. Germline lookup yields CDR1 SQVTM and CDR2 ANQGSEA. This CDR3 spans 15 amino acids. The CDR3 coding sequence is TGCAGCGTTGTCGGGGGGCCGTTCGGCACCGGGGAGCTGTTTTTT. This translates into CSVVGGPFGTGELFF.

This sequence joins TRBV2 and TRBJ1-5, with 8 bases matching TRBD1. The CDR3 totals 15 residues. From germline, CDR1 is SNHLY and CDR2 FYNNEI. Trimming took 6 bases from V and 0 from J; bases not matched to a gene: 4. In DNA, the CDR3 is TGTGCCAGCAGGACGACAGGGGATAGCAATCAGCCCCAGCATTTT. Its protein is CASRTTGDSNQPQHF.

V is TRBV19 and J is TRBJ1-5, with 8 bases matching TRBD1. The ends lost 5 bases at V and 7 bases at J; junction bases unmatched: 13. The CDR3 is made up of 16 amino acids. Per the germline V gene, CDR1 is LNHDA and CDR2 is SQIVND (reference sequence). The CDR3 sequence is CASSFTPDRGDQPQHF. The CDR3 DNA reads as TGTGCCAGTAGTTTCACTCCAGACAGGGGAGACCAGCCCCAGCATTTT.

The J gene is TRBJ1-4, the V gene TRBV21-1. TRBV21-1 is marked as a pseudogene. CDR3 size: 15 residues. CDR3 loop: CASSVGRASGEKLFF. CDR3 DNA sequence: TGTGCCAGCAGCGTTGGGCGGGCCTCAGGTGAAAAACTGTTTTTT.

J is TRBJ1-4 and V is TRBV6-1; 9 bases match TRBD1. This CDR3 contains 15 residues. CDR1 MNHNS and CDR2 SASEGT come from the germline V gene. The ends lost 3 bases at V and 7 bases at J; junction bases unmatched: 6. The CDR3 is CASSEPGQGSEKLFF. In DNA, the CDR3 is TGTGCCAGCAGTGAGCCGGGACAGGGTTCTGAAAAACTGTTTTTT.

This chain connects TRBV28 to TRBJ1-2; D perhaps matches TRBD1 (5 bases). Germline CDR1 and CDR2: MDHEN and SYDVKM. V gave up 7 bases and J gave up 4 bases, with 13 bases separating them. The length of the CDR3 is 13 residues. CDR3 protein: CASTAGQTYGYTF. The CDR3, as DNA: TGTGCCAGCACCGCCGGACAAACCTATGGCTACACCTTC.

The J gene is TRBJ2-2, the V gene TRBV5-1, with TRBD1 matching 9 bases. Germline V lookup: CDR1 SGHRS, CDR2 YFSETQ. The CDR3 sequence is 15 residues long. Trimming removed 4 bases from V and 3 bases from J; junction bases left unmatched: 4. CDR3: CASSLTGGDTGELFF. CDR3 DNA sequence: TGCGCCAGCAGCCTGACAGGGGGGGACACCGGGGAGCTGTTTTTT.

V usage is TRBV2 and J usage is TRBJ1-2; no clear D. This CDR3 is 15 amino acids long. The germline V gene encodes CDR1 SNHLY and CDR2 FYNNEI. The V end lost 6 bases, the J end lost 4 bases, and 18 bases lay between the germline ends. CDR3 loop: CASRLAWTASYGYTF. CDR3 DNA: TGTGCCAGCAGGCTAGCCTGGACTGCTAGCTATGGCTACACCTTC.

V gene TRBV7-9 combines with J gene TRBJ2-1, with D possibly being TRBD1 (5 bases). The CDR3 is made up of 15 amino acids. Germline values: CDR1 SEHNR, CDR2 FQNEAQ (reference sequence). Between the trimmed V and J ends, which lost 1 base and 3 bases, there was a span of 10 bases. This chain's CDR3 is CASSLEGVGYNEQFF. The CDR3 region has the DNA TGTGCCAGCAGCTTAGAAGGGGTTGGCTACAATGAGCAGTTCTTC.

This clone was observed a single time. The chain combines TRBV5-4 with TRBJ1-5, with TRBD1 identical over 8 bases. The CDR3 contains 12 residues. CDR1 is SGHNT and CDR2 is YYREEE in the germline V gene (reference sequence). J gave up 15 bases and V 6 bases, and 11 bases lay outside the gene matches. Here the CDR3 reads CASTEQGGQWHF. The DNA for the CDR3 is TGTGCCAGCACTGAACAGGGGGGGCAGTGGCATTTT.

This rearrangement joins TRBV29-1 to TRBJ2-1; TRBD1 is a possible D gene (6 bases). V was clipped by 7 bases and J by 12 bases, with 28 bases between them. This CDR3 contains 15 residues. In germline, CDR1 is SQVTM, CDR2 ANQGSEA. In DNA form, the CDR3 reads TGCAGCGCCGGGACCCTGGGACGGGACAATGAGGGGCAGTTCTTC. Its translation is CSAGTLGRDNEGQFF.

The chain joins TRBV6-1 to TRBJ1-2; D not resolved. Germline values: CDR1 MNHNS, CDR2 SASEGT. V lost 2 bases and J 8 bases, leaving 15 bases between the germline ends. The CDR3 contains 14 residues. CDR3 amino acids: CASSEKESGGGYTF. In nucleotides, the CDR3 is TGTGCCAGCAGTGAAAAGGAAAGTGGCGGGGGCTACACCTTC.

This chain connects TRBV18 to TRBJ1-1; 11 bases are a match to TRBD1. The V and J ends lost 3 bases and 5 bases, in that order; junction bases with no gene match: 5. The germline V gene has CDR1 KGHSH and CDR2 LQKENI. CDR3 length: 15 amino acids. CDR3 residues: CASSPGQGEGTEAFF. The CDR3 coding sequence is TGTGCCAGCTCACCGGGACAGGGGGAAGGAACTGAAGCTTTCTTT.

The chain uses TRBV21-1 and TRBJ2-3; TRBD1, the table's D call, lacks a check against the DNA. TRBV21-1 is tagged as a pseudogene. The CDR3 spans 16 residues. The CDR3: CASSKAGYPSTDTQYF. CDR3 bases: TGTGCCAGCAGCAAAGCGGGCTACCCTAGCACAGATACGCAGTATTTT.

This clone has just a few counts. This chain uses TRBV7-8 with TRBJ2-7, with D tentatively TRBD2 (6 bases). CDR3 length equals 13 residues. Germline CDR1 and CDR2: SGHVS and FQNEAQ. Trimming stripped 3 bases from V and 3 bases from J, with 9 bases between. In nucleotides, the CDR3 is TGTGCCAGCAGCTTGCGGGGATTCTACGAGCAGTACTTC. Translation gives CASSLRGFYEQYF.

This clone was counted between two and nine times. This chain uses TRBV11-2 with TRBJ2-1, with D tentatively TRBD1 (6 bases). The germline CDR1 and CDR2 sequences are SGHAT and FQNNGV. Trimming took 1 base from V and 4 from J, leaving 11 bases between them. This CDR3 has 15 residues. The CDR3 coding sequence is TGTGCCAGCAGCTTAGTAAGGGGACAATACAATGAGCAGTTCTTC. Its translation: CASSLVRGQYNEQFF.

Written as DNA, the CDR3 is TGTGCCAGCAGCGCCGCAGGGGTAGGAGAGACCCAGTACTTC. Protein sequence: CASSAAGVGETQYF. The J gene is TRBJ2-5, the V gene TRBV5-4; possible D gene TRBD1, 6 bases. The CDR3 extends over 14 amino acids. V shed 4 bases and J shed 4 bases, with 14 bases lying between them. Looked up from germline, CDR1 is SGHNT and CDR2 is YYREEE (reference sequence).